Below, 23 T cell receptor beta chains from the same sample are listed, as sequenced in a study of immune characterization of retroperitoneal liposarcoma (dated by TCRdb to 2018 to 2020). The library came from PCR. Sequencer: NextSeq 500. The public reads were run again by TCRdb, first through fastp at Q25 and then through MiXCR, and only productive beta chains were kept. Duplicate CDR3 protein sequences are folded into a single record with the most common DNA and genes. This sample is represented by around 5,000 distinct CDR3 sequences; around 30% of them were singletons. Less than 35% of the sample comes from the top ten. The sequenced sample was tumor tissue. These receptors were obtained from a female donor with retroperitoneal liposarcoma.

The V call is TRBV10-2, the J call TRBJ2-1, with TRBD2 as a possible D gene (5 bases). In germline, CDR1 is WSHSY, CDR2 SAAADI. The length of the CDR3 is 13 residues. V was clipped by 6 bases and J by 5 bases, with 11 bases between them. CDR3 bases: TGCGCCAGCAGCGTAGCGTACCACAATGAGCAGTTCTTC. Translating gives CASSVAYHNEQFF.

Regarding this clonotype: A much larger clonotype is one base distant, so this may be a read error. This chain joins TRBV5-4 and TRBJ2-1; D gene unclear. This CDR3 is built from 13 residues. Per germline, CDR1 SGHNT and CDR2 YYREEE (reference sequence). Trimming cost V 4 bases and J 10 bases, with 15 bases left between them. Written as DNA, the CDR3 is TGTGCCAGCAGCACGGAGAGCTCCTACGAGCAGTTCTTC. The encoded protein is CASSTESSYEQFF.

This clonotype has only a few counts. J is TRBJ1-2 and V is TRBV5-6; D is uncertain. CDR1 and CDR2 from the germline V gene are SGHDT and YYEEEE. The germline V and J ends were trimmed by 6 bases and 5 bases, with 17 bases remaining between them. The CDR3 has 14 residues. The CDR3, as DNA: TGTGCCAGCACCAACCTCGACCGCTATTATGGCTACACCTTC. Protein sequence: CASTNLDRYYGYTF.

This clonotype turned up a few times. This sequence joins TRBV6-1 and TRBJ2-1; TRBD2 matches 11 bases. CDR1 and CDR2 (germline): MNHNS, SASEGT. V shed 7 bases, J shed 5 bases, and the junction held 7 bases outside the gene matches. The CDR3 totals 15 residues. CDR3 sequence reads: CASTPRGLADNEQFF. In DNA, the CDR3 is TGTGCCAGCACCCCTCGGGGACTAGCGGACAATGAGCAGTTCTTC.

In its sample, this clonotype is medium-sized. The chain has TRBV6-6 and TRBJ2-3, with D uncertain. The CDR3 has 16 amino acids. The germline V gene has CDR1 MNHNY and CDR2 SVGAGI (reference sequence). V gave up 0 bases and J gave up 4 bases, with 14 bases separating them. This CDR3 is CASSYSPASPPDTQYF. The CDR3 DNA is TGTGCCAGCAGTTACTCCCCTGCTTCCCCGCCAGATACGCAGTATTTT.

The V gene is TRBV3-1, the J gene TRBJ2-2, with 9 bases matching TRBD1. With V trimmed by 1 base and J by 6 bases, 12 bases remained unmatched. In germline, CDR1 is LGHDT, CDR2 YNNKEL (reference sequence). The CDR3 runs to 18 residues. As DNA, the CDR3 is TGTGCCAGCAGCCAAGTACGGCCCGGGACAGGGTACGCCGGGGAGCTGTTTTTT. This encodes CASSQVRPGTGYAGELFF.

The J gene is TRBJ2-1, the V gene TRBV27; 9 bases are shared with TRBD1. TRBJ2-7 matches the DNA end more closely, so the J call is doubtful. Germline V lookup: CDR1 MNHEY, CDR2 SMNVEV (reference sequence). This CDR3 spans 16 amino acids. CDR3 bases: TGTGCCAGTCATACGACGTGGGACAGGGACCCCTACGAGCAGTACTTC. It translates to CASHTTWDRDPYEQYF.

This clonotype was recorded many times. This sequence joins TRBV6-1 and TRBJ2-2; D gene ambiguous. This CDR3 spans 12 amino acids. Germline CDR1 is MNHNS and CDR2 is SASEGT. The germline V and J ends were trimmed by 5 bases and 6 bases, with 7 bases remaining between them. DNA for the CDR3: TGTGCCAGCAGTCCGGTCTCCGGGGAGCTGTTTTTT. The encoded protein is CASSPVSGELFF.

The rearrangement links TRBV6-6 to TRBJ1-1, with 10 bases lining up with TRBD1. Germline V gives CDR1 MNHNY, CDR2 SVGAGI (reference sequence). J lost 6 bases, V lost 5 bases, and 9 bases had no gene match. The length of the CDR3 is 15 residues. CDR3 nucleotides: TGTGCCAGCAGTCTCTCGACAGGGGGCGTCGCTGAAGCTTTCTTT. Translating gives CASSLSTGGVAEAFF.

The chain recombines TRBV7-2 with TRBJ2-1, with unresolved D. The CDR3 contains 15 residues. Germline assignment: CDR1 SGHTA and CDR2 FQGNSA. V was shortened by 5 bases and J by 0 bases, with 11 bases between the two germline ends. The CDR3 DNA sequence: TGTGCCAGCAGCCTTAGCTGGAGCTCCTACAATGAGCAGTTCTTC. It encodes CASSLSWSSYNEQFF.

This clonotype was counted between two and nine times. The chain recombines TRBV11-3 with TRBJ2-1, with D possibly TRBD1 on 7 matching bases. The J call may be mistaken, given a closer DNA end match to TRBJ2-7. Germline CDR1 is SGHNT and CDR2 is YENEEA. The CDR3 loop spans 12 amino acids. The CDR3 spells CASSPTGREQYF. The CDR3 DNA follows: TGTGCCAGCAGCCCGACAGGGAGGGAGCAGTACTTC.

This clonotype has a handful of counts. The rearrangement uses TRBV5-1 and TRBJ2-5; the D gene is possibly TRBD2 (7 bases). The length of the CDR3 is 15 residues. V gave up 4 bases and J gave up 5 bases, with 18 bases separating them. Germline V gene lookup returns CDR1 SGHRS and CDR2 YFSETQ. CDR3 nucleotides: TGCGCCAGCAGCGGATCGGGGGGCGAAAGGGAGACCCAGTACTTC. Encoded protein: CASSGSGGERETQYF.

This clonotype has at least ten counts. A clone one base away is much larger, so this may be a read error. The chain recombines TRBV7-6 with TRBJ2-1, with D tentatively TRBD2 (5 bases). The CDR3 spans 12 residues. Trimming shortened V by 10 bases and J by 10 bases, and 17 bases separated the two germline ends. Per the germline V gene, CDR1 is SGHVS and CDR2 is FNYEAQ. This CDR3 reads CATPRTDYEQFF. The DNA for the CDR3 is TGTGCCACCCCTAGAACAGACTACGAGCAGTTCTTC.

V gene TRBV27 combines with J gene TRBJ2-2, with 8 bases fitting TRBD2. Germline V CDR1 and CDR2: MNHEY, SMNVEV (reference sequence). The CDR3 covers 15 residues. V was pared by 6 bases and J by 6 bases, with 9 bases of the junction left unmatched. The DNA for the CDR3 is TGTGCCAGCAGGCAAGCGGGAGATGGGGCCGGGGAGCTGTTTTTT. Protein sequence: CASRQAGDGAGELFF.

This clonotype was counted at least ten times. V is TRBV12-3 or TRBV12-4 and J is TRBJ1-1, with a weak D call TRBD1 (5 bases). V was trimmed by 5 bases and J by 2 bases, leaving 12 bases between them. The CDR3 is 14 amino acids. CDR3 in amino acids: CASSARDDNTEAFF. As DNA, the CDR3 is TGTGCCAGCAGTGCCCGGGACGACAACACTGAAGCTTTCTTT.

The V gene is TRBV2, the J gene TRBJ2-5; 8 bases are shared with TRBD2. The germline CDR1 and CDR2 sequences are SNHLY and FYNNEI. V lost 8 bases to trimming and J lost 3 bases; unmatched junction nucleotides: 17. The CDR3 is 17 amino acids. CDR3 protein: CASSHKGREERKETQYF. DNA for the CDR3: TGTGCCAGCTCTCATAAGGGGCGGGAGGAGCGCAAAGAGACCCAGTACTTC. The entire variable domain, with the rest obtained from reference TRBV2 and TRBJ2-5, is as follows: EPEVTQTPSHQVTQMGQEVILRCVPISNHLYFYWYRQILGQKVEFLVSFYNNEISEKSEIFDDQFSVERPDGSNFTLKIRSTKLEDSAMYFCASSHKGREERKETQYFGPGTRLLVL.

This chain links TRBV6-1 with TRBJ2-5, with D possibly being TRBD1 (5 bases). TRBJ2-7 explains the end of the DNA better; the J call may be wrong. The CDR3 consists of 14 residues. Per the germline V gene, CDR1 is MNHNS and CDR2 is SASEGT. The CDR3 spells CASSVPTDTYEQYF. The DNA for the CDR3 is TGTGCCAGCAGCGTCCCGACAGATACCTACGAGCAGTACTTC.

CDR3 residues: CAISRPTPGQGSNQPQHF. The CDR3 DNA reads as TGTGCCATCTCCCGACCCACGCCGGGACAGGGTAGCAATCAGCCCCAGCATTTT. The chain has TRBV12-3 or TRBV12-4 and TRBJ1-5, with TRBD1 matching over 9 bases. V dropped 10 bases and J dropped 0; count of bases not matched to a gene: 16. This CDR3 contains 18 residues.

The chain links TRBV6-5 to TRBJ1-1, with 12 bases identical to TRBD1. CDR1 MNHEY and CDR2 SVGAGI come from the germline V gene. The CDR3 runs to 16 residues. V gave up 3 bases and J gave up 5 bases; unmatched junction bases: 7. CDR3 DNA sequence: TGTGCCAGCAGTTATCCGGGACAGGGGGCAGGAACTGAAGCTTTCTTT. Amino acid sequence: CASSYPGQGAGTEAFF.

Note on this clonotype: No conserved phenylalanine or tryptophan is present at the end of the CDR3, so a read error is the likely explanation. It is unclear where the CDR3 begins or ends on the DNA, so no DNA is shown, and the CDR3 is as TCRdb lists it. The CDR3 sequence is CASSLPGGERPSTSGQ. The chain uses TRBV7-6 and TRBJ1-1; the D segment call TRBD1 is taken from the table without a DNA check. Germline V gene sequence: CDR1 SGHVS, CDR2 FNYEAQ. The CDR3 is 16 amino acids long, termini counted.

The rearrangement joins TRBV12-3 or TRBV12-4 to TRBJ1-2, with a possible D match to TRBD1 (6 bases). Trimming took off 3 bases at V and 9 bases at J, with 11 bases between the two ends. The CDR3 totals 12 residues. CDR3 residues: CASSLDRSRYTF. The CDR3 nucleotides read TGTGCCAGCAGTTTGGACAGATCCCGCTACACCTTC.

The CDR3 loop is CASSLLYSGAKETQYF. The CDR3 DNA reads TGTGCCAGCAGTTTATTATATTCGGGGGCGAAAGAGACCCAGTACTTC. The V gene is TRBV28, the J gene TRBJ2-5; the D call may be TRBD1 or TRBD2 (6 bases each). Germline V gives CDR1 MDHEN, CDR2 SYDVKM. The V and J ends lost 1 base and 3 bases respectively, with 15 bases between them. CDR3 length: 16 amino acids.

The count of this clonotype is one. The chain is built from TRBV6-6 and TRBJ2-5; TRBD2 aligns across 8 bases. This CDR3 has 15 residues. Trimming removed 10 bases from V and 5 bases from J; junction bases left unmatched: 15. Looked up from germline, CDR1 is MNHNY and CDR2 is SVGAGI (reference sequence). DNA for the CDR3: TGTGCCACCACCCGGGGGGGGACGATTCTGGAGACCCAGTACTTC. Translated: CATTRGGTILETQYF.